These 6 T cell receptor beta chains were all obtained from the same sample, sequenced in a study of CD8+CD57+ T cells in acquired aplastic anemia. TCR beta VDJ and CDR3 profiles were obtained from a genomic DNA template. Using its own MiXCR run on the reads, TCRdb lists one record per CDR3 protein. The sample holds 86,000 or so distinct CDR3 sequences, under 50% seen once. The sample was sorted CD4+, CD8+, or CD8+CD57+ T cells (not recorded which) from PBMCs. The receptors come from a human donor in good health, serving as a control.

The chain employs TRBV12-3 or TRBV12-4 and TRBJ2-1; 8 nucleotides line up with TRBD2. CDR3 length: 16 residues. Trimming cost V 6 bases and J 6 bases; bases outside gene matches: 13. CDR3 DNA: TGTGCCAGCAGACATCCGGGACTAGGGGCCACCAATGAGCAGTTCTTC. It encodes CASRHPGLGATNEQFF.

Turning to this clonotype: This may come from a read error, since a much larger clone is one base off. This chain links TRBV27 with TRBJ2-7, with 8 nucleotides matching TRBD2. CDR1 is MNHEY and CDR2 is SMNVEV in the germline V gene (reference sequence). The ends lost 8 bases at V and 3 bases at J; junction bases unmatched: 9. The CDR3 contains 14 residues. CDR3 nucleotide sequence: TGTGCCAGCGGTTCTTCGAGCGGGAGCTACGAGCAGTACTTC. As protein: CASGSSSGSYEQYF.

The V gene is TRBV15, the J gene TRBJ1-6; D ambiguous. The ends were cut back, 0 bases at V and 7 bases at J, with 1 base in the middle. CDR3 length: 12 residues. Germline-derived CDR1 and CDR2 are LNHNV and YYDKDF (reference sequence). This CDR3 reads CATSRENSPLHF. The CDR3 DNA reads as TGTGCCACCAGCAGAGAAAATTCACCCCTCCACTTT.

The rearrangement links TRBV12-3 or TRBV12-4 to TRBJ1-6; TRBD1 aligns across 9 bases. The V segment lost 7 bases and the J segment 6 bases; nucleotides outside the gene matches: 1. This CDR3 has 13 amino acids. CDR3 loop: CASKGQGNSPLHF. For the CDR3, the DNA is TGTGCCAGCAAGGGACAGGGTAATTCACCCCTCCACTTT.

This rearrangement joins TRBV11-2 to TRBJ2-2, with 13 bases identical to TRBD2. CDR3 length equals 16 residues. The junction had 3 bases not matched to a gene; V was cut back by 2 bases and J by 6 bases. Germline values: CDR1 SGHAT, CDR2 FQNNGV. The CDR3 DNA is TGTGCCAGCAGCTTACGGGGACTAGCGGGACCCGGGGAGCTGTTTTTT. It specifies CASSLRGLAGPGELFF.

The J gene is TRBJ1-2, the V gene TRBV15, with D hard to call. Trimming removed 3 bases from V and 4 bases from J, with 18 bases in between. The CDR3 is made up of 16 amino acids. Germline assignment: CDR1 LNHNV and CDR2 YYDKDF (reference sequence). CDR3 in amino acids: CATSSTHSVRAYGYTF. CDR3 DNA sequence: TGTGCCACCAGCAGTACACACAGCGTCCGAGCCTATGGCTACACCTTC.